Listed here is a single T cell receptor beta chain. The V gene lost 8 bases and the J gene lost 9 bases, with 32 bases spanning the gap. CDR3 length: 18 amino acids. CDR1 and CDR2 (germline): KGHSH, LQKENI. This record comes from a study of shared clonotypes between healthy human individuals. This table comes from immunoSEQ multiplex PCR, and its TCRdb copy is limited to in-frame clones, with some not included. The table has over a million clones, approximately 96% seen once; the top ten hold over 1%. Participating donors were healthy, HIV-negative adults free of recent acute infections or vaccinations.

Sequencing used naive CD4+ T cells sorted from blood. The subset: CD45RA+ positively selected. The J gene is TRBJ2-1, the V gene TRBV18, with D possibly matching TRBD2 (6 bases). This sequence originates from a man under 40 in good health. The CDR3 loop is CASPQITPGASHWGEQFF. The CDR3 nucleotides read TGTGCCAGCCCACAAATCACTCCGGGAGCTTCCCATTGGGGTGAGCAGTTCTTC.